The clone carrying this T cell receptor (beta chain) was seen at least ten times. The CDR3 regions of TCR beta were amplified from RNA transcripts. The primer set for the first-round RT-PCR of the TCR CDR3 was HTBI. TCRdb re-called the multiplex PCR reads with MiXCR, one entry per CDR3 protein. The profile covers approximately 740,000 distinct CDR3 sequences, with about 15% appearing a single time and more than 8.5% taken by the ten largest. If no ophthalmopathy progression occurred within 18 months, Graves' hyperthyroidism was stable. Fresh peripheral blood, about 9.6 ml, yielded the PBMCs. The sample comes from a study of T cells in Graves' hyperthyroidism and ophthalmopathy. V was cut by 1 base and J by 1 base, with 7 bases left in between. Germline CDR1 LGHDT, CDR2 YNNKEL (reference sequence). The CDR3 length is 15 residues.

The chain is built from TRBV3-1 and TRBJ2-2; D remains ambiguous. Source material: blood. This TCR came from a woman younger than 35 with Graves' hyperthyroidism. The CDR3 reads CASSQAPGNTGELFF. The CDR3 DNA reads TGTGCCAGCAGCCAAGCGCCAGGGAACACCGGGGAGCTGTTTTTT. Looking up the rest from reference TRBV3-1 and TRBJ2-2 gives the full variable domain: DTAVSQTPKYLVTQMGNDKSIKCEQNLGHDTMYWYKQDSKKFLKIMFSYNNKELIINETVPNRFSPKSPDKAHLNLHINSLELGDSAVYFCASSQAPGNTGELFFGEGSRLTVL.